A selection of T cell receptor beta chains follows, all from one sample in a study of T-cell memory formation after mild COVID-19. TCRdb re-called the 5' RACE reads with MiXCR, one entry per CDR3 protein. The repertoire holds approximately 490,000 distinct CDR3 sequences, with about a fifth as singletons. Input material: PBMCs or a T cell subset sorted from them (not recorded which). These receptors all come from an adult woman who had mild COVID-19 (a few samples of this study predate the infection). Cell type and time point are not known. Both conserved end residues are part of each CDR3. The D gene is left open where the match is weak. Part of the rows lack a size; the others show once, few, many or a class for expanded clones.

>-|-|TRBJ2-7|TRBV6-6
CASSYQRPPYEQYF
TGTGCCAGCAGCTACCAGCGGCCACCTTACGAGCAGTACTTC
>-|few|TRBJ2-7|TRBV3-1
CASSQAGWREQYF
TGTGCCAGCAGCCAAGCGGGGTGGCGCGAGCAGTACTTC
>-|many|TRBJ1-1|TRBV7-9
CASSLPGVWTEAFF
TGTGCCAGCAGCTTGCCAGGGGTATGGACTGAAGCTTTCTTT
>-|-|TRBJ2-3|TRBV20-1
CSVNRGLSFTDTQYF
TGCAGTGTTAATCGAGGTCTCAGTTTCACAGATACGCAGTATTTT
>-|-|TRBJ2-7|TRBV11-1
CASSLSEGARWVEQYF
TGTGCCAGCAGCTTATCAGAGGGAGCACGTTGGGTCGAGCAGTACTTC
>TRBD1|few|TRBJ2-3|TRBV12-3/TRBV12-4
CASSRQGPADTQYF
TGTGCCAGCAGCCGACAGGGGCCAGCAGATACGCAGTATTTT
>-|-|TRBJ1-2|TRBV4-3
CASSQSDSYGYTF
TGCGCCAGCAGCCAATCGGACAGCTATGGCTACACCTTC
>-|many|TRBJ2-7|TRBV25-1
CASSFGRNSYEQYF
TGTGCCAGCAGCTTCGGACGGAACTCCTACGAGCAGTACTTC
>TRBD1|-|TRBJ1-5|TRBV9
CASSPGTGRSNQPQHF
TGTGCCAGCAGCCCCGGGACAGGGAGGAGCAATCAGCCCCAGCATTTT
>TRBD1|-|TRBJ1-2|TRBV29-1
CSVVDRHYGYTF
TGCAGCGTCGTGGACAGGCACTATGGCTACACCTTC
>TRBD1|many|TRBJ1-4|TRBV5-5
CASSSGWGQETYGTNEKLFF
TGTGCCAGCAGCTCGGGGTGGGGACAGGAGACTTACGGAACTAATGAAAAACTGTTTTTT
>-|-|TRBJ2-1|TRBV5-6
CASSLMPGLYNEQFF
TGTGCCAGCAGCTTGATGCCGGGACTGTACAATGAGCAGTTCTTC
>TRBD2|few|TRBJ2-1|TRBV20-1
CSASFTGRAYNEQFF
TGCAGTGCTAGTTTCACCGGGAGGGCCTACAATGAGCAGTTCTTC
>-|few|TRBJ2-1|TRBV29-1
CSVEHILARMNEQFF
TGCAGCGTGGAGCACATCCTGGCTAGGATGAATGAGCAGTTCTTC
>-|few|TRBJ2-1|TRBV6-2/TRBV6-3
CASSPPQGLGEQFF
TGTGCCAGCAGCCCGCCGCAGGGTCTGGGTGAGCAGTTCTTC
>TRBD2|few|TRBJ2-1|TRBV9
CASSRAGVSYNEQFF
TGTGCCAGTTCCAGGGCGGGAGTGTCCTACAATGAGCAGTTCTTC
>TRBD1|few|TRBJ2-7|TRBV20-1
CSARAAGQGYEQYF
TGCAGTGCTAGAGCCGCGGGACAGGGCTACGAGCAGTACTTC
>TRBD2|-|TRBJ2-7|TRBV6-5
CASSYSGTSGYEQYF
TGTGCCAGCAGTTACTCTGGGACTAGCGGCTACGAGCAGTACTTC
>-|few|TRBJ1-5|TRBV12-3/TRBV12-4
CASSHGSLYSPQHF
TGTGCCAGCAGCCACGGAAGCCTCTATAGCCCCCAGCATTTT
>-|-|TRBJ2-1|TRBV5-4
CASSLFGGPYNEQFF
TGTGCCAGCAGCTTGTTTGGAGGACCGTACAATGAGCAGTTCTTC
>TRBD1|-|TRBJ1-2|TRBV18
CASSPSQAGGGYTF
TGTGCCAGCTCACCCTCGCAGGCAGGGGGTGGCTACACCTTC
>-|few|TRBJ2-7|TRBV12-3/TRBV12-4
CASSLGQGKYEQYF
TGTGCCAGCAGTTTAGGCCAGGGGAAATACGAGCAGTACTTC
>TRBD1|many|TRBJ1-1|TRBV7-3
CASSPGQGEHFF
TGTGCCAGCAGCCCCGGACAGGGTGAGCATTTCTTT
>TRBD2|-|TRBJ2-3|TRBV10-3
CATQGRGDYTDTQYF
TGTGCCACTCAAGGGCGGGGGGATTACACAGATACGCAGTATTTT
>-|few|TRBJ2-5|TRBV29-1
CSVWQTQETQYF
TGCAGCGTTTGGCAGACTCAAGAGACCCAGTACTTC
>TRBD1|-|TRBJ2-6|TRBV24-1
CATSDKQGTGANVLTF
TGTGCCACCAGTGACAAACAGGGGACTGGGGCCAACGTCCTGACTTTC
>TRBD1|few|TRBJ1-5|TRBV5-5
CASSLGGQGGQPQHF
TGTGCCAGCAGCTTGGGGGGACAGGGTGGTCAGCCCCAGCATTTT
>TRBD1|-|TRBJ1-1|TRBV12-3/TRBV12-4
CASSPTGTKAFF
TGTGCCAGCAGTCCGACAGGGACCAAAGCTTTCTTT
>-|-|TRBJ1-2|TRBV25-1
CASSEAGTMSGYTF
TGTGCCAGCAGTGAAGCAGGGACTATGAGCGGCTACACCTTC
>TRBD2|few|TRBJ2-4|TRBV3-1
CASSSPSGGLPLKNIQYF
TGTGCCAGCTCGTCCCCTAGCGGGGGCCTGCCGCTCAAAAACATTCAGTACTTC
>TRBD2|few|TRBJ2-1|TRBV7-3
CASSLVAGAYEQFF
TGTGCCAGCAGCTTAGTCGCGGGAGCCTATGAGCAGTTCTTC
>-|few|TRBJ2-7|TRBV14
CASSQEGTWGGYEQYF
TGTGCCAGCAGCCAAGAAGGGACATGGGGTGGCTACGAGCAGTACTTC
>TRBD2|few|TRBJ2-7|TRBV7-8
CASSLSGGLTLTYEQYF
TGTGCCAGCAGCTTAAGTGGGGGACTAACTTTAACCTACGAGCAGTACTTC
>-|few|TRBJ1-1|TRBV21-1
CASSPCAGQENTEAFF
TGTGCCAGCAGCCCCTGCGCAGGTCAGGAGAACACTGAAGCTTTCTTT
>-|-|TRBJ1-5|TRBV27
CASSYGSGNQPQHF
TGTGCCAGCAGCTACGGGAGCGGGAATCAGCCCCAGCATTTT
>-|few|TRBJ1-1|TRBV18
CASSPYTGSTEAFF
TGTGCCAGCTCACCATATACTGGCTCCACTGAAGCTTTCTTT
>-|-|TRBJ2-3|TRBV24-1
CATSDYHTTDTQYF
TGTGCCACCAGTGATTACCATACCACAGATACGCAGTATTTT
>-|few|TRBJ2-3|TRBV12-3/TRBV12-4
CASSPSGLETDTQYF
TGTGCCAGCAGTCCAAGTGGGCTAGAAACAGATACGCAGTATTTT
>-|-|TRBJ2-7|TRBV13
CASSLTRGAGEQYF
TGTGCCAGCAGCCTCACCAGGGGCGCGGGGGAGCAGTACTTC
>-|-|TRBJ1-5|TRBV2
CASSADRIHQPQHF
TGTGCCAGCAGTGCAGACCGAATACATCAGCCCCAGCATTTT
>TRBD1|few|TRBJ1-1|TRBV7-2
CASSLRGTGASLEAFF
TGTGCCAGCAGCTTAAGAGGGACAGGGGCTTCGTTAGAAGCTTTCTTT
>TRBD1|-|TRBJ2-7|TRBV6-5
CASSHDRGPSYEQYF
TGTGCCAGCAGTCATGACAGGGGCCCCTCCTACGAGCAGTACTTC
>-|many|TRBJ1-1|TRBV3-1
CASSGGAQGGTEAFF
TGTGCCAGCAGCGGAGGGGCACAGGGAGGCACTGAAGCTTTCTTT
>-|-|TRBJ2-2|TRBV24-1
CATSDFAGELFF
TGTGCCACCAGTGATTTCGCCGGGGAGCTGTTTTTT
>-|-|TRBJ1-1|TRBV20-1
CSARTGEGTEAFF
TGCAGTGCTCGTACGGGGGAGGGCACTGAAGCTTTCTTT
>-|-|TRBJ2-3|TRBV20-1
CSAAPVWRGGRTDTQYF
TGCAGTGCTGCTCCGGTATGGAGGGGGGGCCGCACAGATACGCAGTATTTT
>TRBD2|-|TRBJ2-7|TRBV7-2
CASSLEALAGYEQYF
TGTGCCAGCAGCTTAGAGGCGCTAGCGGGCTACGAGCAGTACTTC
>-|-|TRBJ2-7|TRBV7-9
CASRGTGPSYEQYF
TGTGCCAGCAGGGGGACGGGACCCTCCTACGAGCAGTACTTC
>-|few|TRBJ2-3|TRBV10-3
CAISEPGGVGTDTQYF
TGTGCCATCAGTGAACCGGGGGGCGTAGGCACAGATACGCAGTATTTT
>TRBD1|many|TRBJ2-3|TRBV5-8
CASPSWVGQSLFRADTQYF
TGTGCCAGCCCCAGTTGGGTGGGACAGTCCTTATTCCGGGCAGATACGCAGTATTTT
>TRBD1|few|TRBJ1-2|TRBV5-8
CASSARQGLIIMGYTF
TGTGCCAGCAGCGCCCGACAGGGTCTAATAATAATGGGCTACACCTTC
>TRBD2|-|TRBJ2-1|TRBV7-6
CASSFGLAGGRSYNEQFF
TGTGCCAGCAGCTTTGGGCTAGCGGGGGGAAGGTCCTACAATGAGCAGTTCTTC
>-|few|TRBJ2-1|TRBV7-8
CASRGQSSYNEQFF
TGTGCCAGCAGAGGACAGAGCTCCTACAATGAGCAGTTCTTC
>-|few|TRBJ2-1|TRBV5-4
CASSLVARGHNEQFF
TGTGCCAGCAGCTTGGTGGCTAGAGGGCACAATGAGCAGTTCTTC
>TRBD1|-|TRBJ1-6|TRBV7-2
CASSLGEGQPKTSPLHF
TGTGCCAGCAGCTTAGGAGAGGGACAGCCTAAAACATCACCCCTCCACTTT
>TRBD1|few|TRBJ1-4|TRBV4-3
CASSQDAGQSVKKLFF
TGCGCCAGCAGCCAAGATGCGGGACAGAGCGTAAAAAAACTGTTTTTT